A single sample is the source of the 32 T cell receptor beta chains below, sequenced in a study of technical replicates of blood from a handful of donors. TCRdb's copy holds only in-frame clones and misses some; the assay was immunoSEQ multiplex PCR. The sample contains 100,000 or so clones, 96% of which appear only once. Specimen: T cells isolated from PBMCs. The origin of the receptors is a human donor in good health.

The chain is built from TRBV27 and TRBJ2-7; the D gene is possibly TRBD2 (6 bases). Germline V gene lookup returns CDR1 MNHEY and CDR2 SMNVEV (reference sequence). Trimming pared 8 bases from V and 1 base from J, leaving 12 bases between. The CDR3 totals 13 residues. CDR3 bases: TGTGCCAGCGCCATAGCGGCGTCCTACGAGCAGTACTTC. Its translation: CASAIAASYEQYF.

This clone occurred once. V gene TRBV5-5 combines with J gene TRBJ2-7; weak D call: TRBD1 (5 bases). Trimming left V 2 bases short and J 2 bases short, with 8 bases between. From germline, CDR1 is SGHKS and CDR2 YYEKEE (reference sequence). The CDR3 is 13 amino acids. The CDR3 sequence is CASSFGRAYEQYF. The CDR3 DNA is TGTGCCAGCAGCTTCGGCAGGGCCTACGAGCAGTACTTC.

The chain uses TRBV27 and TRBJ2-3, with D possibly matching TRBD1 (5 bases). The CDR3 loop spans 13 amino acids. Germline CDR1 and CDR2: MNHEY and SMNVEV (reference sequence). The V end lost 6 bases, the J end lost 2 bases, and 9 bases lay between the germline ends. CDR3 DNA sequence: TGTGCCAGCAGGGCCAGGGCCACAGATACGCAGTATTTT. This sequence encodes CASRARATDTQYF.

The chain combines TRBV6-5 with TRBJ1-2, with 9 bases that match TRBD1. Trimming cost V 7 bases and J 8 bases; bases outside gene matches: 5. Germline loops: CDR1 MNHEY, CDR2 SVGAGI. The CDR3 length is 12 residues. CDR3 bases: TGTGCCAGCAATGGACAGGGGTTAGGCTACACCTTC. This encodes CASNGQGLGYTF.

This chain links TRBV7-9 with TRBJ1-1; no firm D call. This CDR3 contains 14 residues. In germline, CDR1 is SEHNR, CDR2 FQNEAQ (reference sequence). V dropped 2 bases and J dropped 0 bases, with 7 bases sitting between them. The CDR3 DNA sequence: TGTGCCAGCAGCTTATCCTCGGTGAACACTGAAGCTTTCTTT. Translated, it gives CASSLSSVNTEAFF.

This chain connects TRBV9 to TRBJ2-7, with 8 bases matching TRBD1. Germline CDR1 and CDR2: SGDLS and YYNGEE. This CDR3 contains 14 residues. V was clipped by 0 bases and J by 2 bases; unmatched bases: 1. This CDR3 is CASSVGQGTYEQYF. DNA of the CDR3: TGTGCCAGCAGCGTAGGACAGGGGACCTACGAGCAGTACTTC.

The chain is built from TRBV2 and TRBJ2-3; the D gene is possibly TRBD2 (6 bases). The CDR3 is 12 amino acids. With 8 bases removed from V and 3 bases from J, the gap between germline ends came to 9 bases. In germline, CDR1 is SNHLY, CDR2 FYNNEI. The CDR3 reads CASGGGTDTQYF. The DNA of the CDR3 is TGTGCCAGCGGGGGAGGAACAGATACGCAGTATTTT.

The chain links TRBV4-1 to TRBJ2-3; perhaps TRBD2 as D (5 bases). Trimming shortened V by 0 bases and J by 2 bases, and 15 bases separated the two germline ends. Germline CDR1 MGHRA, CDR2 YSYEKL. The CDR3 runs to 17 residues. Here the CDR3 reads CASSQDPPRATTDTQYF. The CDR3 region has the DNA TGCGCCAGCAGCCAAGACCCCCCGCGGGCTACCACAGATACGCAGTATTTT.

The gene calls are TRBV10-1 and TRBJ2-1, with a tentative D call TRBD2 (5 bases). Trimming pared 3 bases from V and 4 bases from J, leaving 13 bases between. CDR3 length: 15 amino acids. Germline V gene data show CDR1 as WNHNN and CDR2 as SYGVQD (reference sequence). The CDR3 DNA is TGCGCCAGCAGTGAACGGCTAGACTATTACAATGAGCAGTTCTTC. Translated, it gives CASSERLDYYNEQFF.

The chain joins TRBV13 to TRBJ2-7; TRBD1 matches at 7 bases. CDR3 length equals 16 residues. With V trimmed by 4 bases and J by 0 bases, 9 bases remained unmatched. Germline lookup yields CDR1 PRHDT and CDR2 FYEKMQ (reference sequence). The CDR3 region is CASSYRTGLSSYEQYF. The DNA of the CDR3 is TGTGCCAGCAGCTACAGGACAGGATTGAGCTCCTACGAGCAGTACTTC.

The chain is built from TRBV29-1 and TRBJ2-1; 9 bases line up with TRBD2. Trimming at V came to 3 bases and at J to 8 bases, leaving 14 bases not matched to a gene. The CDR3 extends over 16 amino acids. Germline CDR1 is SQVTM and CDR2 is ANQGSEA. CDR3 region: CSVDVLSSGRFDEQFF. CDR3 DNA sequence: TGCAGCGTTGACGTCCTAAGTAGCGGGAGATTCGATGAGCAGTTCTTC.

The chain links TRBV27 to TRBJ2-1; 7 nucleotides line up with TRBD2. This CDR3 spans 13 amino acids. V lost 6 bases to trimming and J lost 2 bases; unmatched junction nucleotides: 1. The germline gives CDR1 MNHEY, CDR2 SMNVEV (reference sequence). The CDR3 is CASRLAPYNEQFF. DNA of the CDR3: TGTGCCAGCAGACTAGCGCCCTACAATGAGCAGTTCTTC.

This chain joins TRBV25-1 and TRBJ1-2; 10 bases match TRBD1. CDR3 length: 16 amino acids. Germline trimming cut 1 base from V and 2 bases from J; bases unmatched to any gene: 4. Germline V lookup: CDR1 MGHDK, CDR2 SYGVNS. The CDR3 loop is CASSESGTGDNYGYTF. Written as DNA, the CDR3 is TGTGCCAGCAGTGAATCCGGGACAGGGGACAACTATGGCTACACCTTC.

The rearrangement uses TRBV19 and TRBJ2-7, with 12 bases aligning to TRBD1. CDR1 and CDR2 from the germline V gene are LNHDA and SQIVND (reference sequence). Trimming removed 5 bases from V and 11 bases from J; junction bases left unmatched: 25. The CDR3 totals 19 residues. The CDR3 sequence is CASSLRGTGGERRETREYF. The CDR3 nucleotides are TGTGCCAGTAGTCTACGAGGGACAGGGGGCGAGCGGCGGGAGACTAGAGAGTACTTC.

V gene TRBV30 combines with J gene TRBJ1-4, with 7 bases fitting TRBD1. Germline CDR1 GTSNPN, CDR2 SVGIG (reference sequence). V lost 0 bases to trimming and J lost 3 bases; unmatched junction nucleotides: 4. The CDR3 loop spans 15 amino acids. The CDR3 region is CAWSVGTVSNEKLFF. CDR3 bases: TGTGCCTGGAGTGTAGGGACAGTATCTAATGAAAAACTGTTTTTT.

The table lists this clone with a count of one. CDR3 amino acids: CASSYSGQGVGYTF. CDR3 DNA: TGTGCCAGCAGTTACTCCGGACAGGGGGTTGGCTACACCTTC. The rearrangement links TRBV6-5 to TRBJ1-2; TRBD1 matches 10 bases. Germline V CDR1 and CDR2: MNHEY, SVGAGI. The ends lost 0 bases at V and 7 bases at J; junction bases unmatched: 2. The length of the CDR3 is 14 residues.

This clone appeared a single time. CDR3 sequence: CASSLQGAQETQYF. In DNA, the CDR3 is TGCGCCAGCAGCTTACAGGGGGCCCAAGAGACCCAGTACTTC. V and J are TRBV5-1 and TRBJ2-5; 9 bases align to TRBD1. The CDR3 length is 14 residues. The V gene end was trimmed by 2 bases and the J gene end by 1 base; junction bases not matched to a gene: 0. Germline loops: CDR1 SGHRS, CDR2 YFSETQ. The whole variable domain, filled in from reference TRBV5-1 and TRBJ2-5, reads KAGVTQTPRYLIKTRGQQVTLSCSPISGHRSVSWYQQTPGQGLQFLFEYFSETQRNKGNFPGRFSGRQFSNSRSEMNVSTLELGDSALYLCASSLQGAQETQYFGPGTRLLVL.

CDR3 DNA sequence: TGTGCCAGTAGTTGGGGACTAGCGGGAGGTCCCTACGAGCAGTACTTC. Protein sequence: CASSWGLAGGPYEQYF. The chain joins TRBV19 to TRBJ2-7; TRBD2 agrees at 15 bases. V shed 5 bases, J shed 2 bases, and the junction held 4 bases outside the gene matches. From germline, CDR1 is LNHDA and CDR2 SQIVND (reference sequence). The CDR3 contains 16 residues.

The chain carries TRBV7-6 and TRBJ2-7, with 10 positions matching TRBD1. This CDR3 has 15 amino acids. Germline values: CDR1 SGHVS, CDR2 FNYEAQ. The junction had 5 bases not matched to a gene; V was cut back by 3 bases and J by 3 bases. The CDR3 region has the DNA TGTGCCAGCAGCTTTCGGACAGGGGGACTCTACGAGCAGTACTTC. Translating it yields CASSFRTGGLYEQYF.

This clone showed up just once. The rearrangement links TRBV18 to TRBJ2-1; 9 bases match TRBD2. Looked up from germline, CDR1 is KGHSH and CDR2 is LQKENI. This CDR3 region has 16 residues. Trimming at V came to 3 bases and at J to 6 bases, leaving 9 bases not matched to a gene. CDR3: CASSPSLLAGVNEQFF. The CDR3 DNA is TGTGCCAGCTCACCCTCGTTACTAGCGGGTGTCAATGAGCAGTTCTTC.

This clone was counted a single time. The J gene is TRBJ2-5, the V gene TRBV5-4; 11 positions match TRBD2. This CDR3 has 16 residues. The V gene end was trimmed by 0 bases and the J gene end by 3 bases; junction bases not matched to a gene: 4. Germline V gene sequence: CDR1 SGHNT, CDR2 YYREEE (reference sequence). The CDR3 region has the DNA TGTGCCAGCAGCTTGGGACTAGCGGGATTTGAAGAGACCCAGTACTTC. It is translated as CASSLGLAGFEETQYF.

The CDR3 DNA reads TGTGCCGTTACAGGGGCCTACGGGGAGACCCAGTACTTC. It yields the protein CAVTGAYGETQYF. The chain combines TRBV30 with TRBJ2-5, with 7 bases identical to TRBD1. CDR3 length equals 13 residues. V lost 8 bases, J lost 5 bases, and 11 bases stayed unmatched. In germline, CDR1 is GTSNPN, CDR2 SVGIG (reference sequence).

The chain uses TRBV4-3 and TRBJ2-5, with TRBD2 identical over 8 bases. The CDR3 runs to 16 residues. Germline V gene sequence: CDR1 LGHNA, CDR2 YSLEER. J was trimmed by 4 bases and V by 4 bases; bases with no gene match: 11. The CDR3 coding sequence is TGCGCCAGCAGCCCCTCCACGAGGCTAGCGGGAGAGACCCAGTACTTC. Translating gives CASSPSTRLAGETQYF.

The genes are TRBV5-1 and TRBJ2-7, with 8 positions matching TRBD2. This CDR3 comprises 15 residues. V lost 2 bases, J lost 0 bases, and 4 bases stayed unmatched. Germline V gene data show CDR1 as SGHRS and CDR2 as YFSETQ. This CDR3 reads CASSFQRENSYEQYF. The CDR3 DNA is TGCGCCAGCAGCTTCCAGCGGGAGAACTCCTACGAGCAGTACTTC.

The V call is TRBV27, the J call TRBJ2-1; 9 bases match TRBD1. Trimming removed 6 bases from V and 3 bases from J; junction bases left unmatched: 3. The CDR3 has 14 residues. CDR1 MNHEY and CDR2 SMNVEV come from the germline V gene (reference sequence). The CDR3 protein is CASSSTGGYNEQFF. The CDR3 coding sequence is TGTGCCAGCAGCTCGACAGGGGGCTACAATGAGCAGTTCTTC.

The J gene is TRBJ1-2, the V gene TRBV7-2, with TRBD1 matching 7 bases. Germline CDR1 reads SGHTA; CDR2 reads FQGNSA. This CDR3 spans 14 amino acids. The V gene end was trimmed by 1 base and the J gene end by 6 bases; junction bases not matched to a gene: 5. The CDR3 protein is CASSLVRTGDGYTF. The CDR3 DNA follows: TGTGCCAGCAGCTTAGTAAGGACAGGAGATGGCTACACCTTC.

The rearrangement joins TRBV10-3 to TRBJ2-3, with 8 bases fitting TRBD2. CDR3 length: 16 amino acids. After removal of 6 bases from V and 0 bases from J, the junction contained 8 bases not matched to a gene. CDR1 is ENHRY, CDR2 SYGVKD, per germline. The CDR3 region has the DNA TGTGCCATCAGCCCCGGACTAGCCCCTAGCACAGATACGCAGTATTTT. This gives the protein CAISPGLAPSTDTQYF.

The V gene is TRBV25-1, the J gene TRBJ1-1; 10 positions agree with TRBD1. Losses at the gene ends were 6 bases for V and 5 bases for J; bases not matched to a gene: 3. From germline, CDR1 is MGHDK and CDR2 SYGVNS. The CDR3 is made up of 13 amino acids. The CDR3, as DNA: TGTGCCAGCAGGGGACAGGGGAGGACTGAAGCTTTCTTT. It is translated as CASRGQGRTEAFF.

The J gene is TRBJ2-1, the V gene TRBV6-1, with 9 nucleotides matching TRBD1. Germline-derived CDR1 and CDR2 are MNHNS and SASEGT. Trimming took 4 bases from V and 9 from J; bases not matched to a gene: 16. This CDR3 is 17 amino acids long. In nucleotides, the CDR3 is TGTGCCAGCAGTGCCCGCTACCGGGACAGGGTGTTCGGTGAGCAGTTCTTC. This sequence encodes CASSARYRDRVFGEQFF.

J is TRBJ1-5 and V is TRBV18, with 7 bases identical to TRBD1. Germline assignment: CDR1 KGHSH and CDR2 LQKENI. This CDR3 contains 13 residues. V was pared by 8 bases and J by 6 bases, with 7 bases of the junction left unmatched. The CDR3 protein is CASRREGAQPQHF. CDR3 sequence (DNA): TGTGCCAGCCGCCGTGAGGGGGCTCAGCCCCAGCATTTT.

The chain joins TRBV10-1 to TRBJ2-2, with 11 positions matching TRBD1. The germline V gene encodes CDR1 WNHNN and CDR2 SYGVQD (reference sequence). The trim removed 6 bases at V and 5 bases at J, leaving 2 bases unmatched. The CDR3 loop spans 14 amino acids. The CDR3 here is CASSRDRGTGELFF. The CDR3 bases are TGCGCCAGCAGCAGGGACAGGGGGACCGGGGAGCTGTTTTTT.

The chain carries TRBV11-2 and TRBJ2-1; D gene uncertain. Germline V gene sequence: CDR1 SGHAT, CDR2 FQNNGV. The CDR3 consists of 14 residues. V lost 1 base, J lost 3 bases, and 7 bases lay in between. Written as DNA, the CDR3 is TGTGCCAGCAGCTTAGGAATTAGCTACAATGAGCAGTTCTTC. Encoded protein: CASSLGISYNEQFF.